Listed below are T cell receptor beta chains from one sample, sequenced in a study of beta chain features in type 1 diabetes. The data were produced by immunoSEQ multiplex PCR, yet TCRdb's version contains in-frame clones alone and is incomplete. This repertoire shows fewer than 250,000 clones, about 63% found once; its top ten account for 0.053%. The material sequenced was naive CD4+ T cells from blood. The receptors originated from a young man in good health. Both conserved end residues are trimmed from each CDR3. The D gene is left open where the match is weak.

J gene: TRBJ2-1; V gene: TRBV9; D gene: .; CDR3 protein: ASSPSTEFSYNEQF
J gene: TRBJ2-7; V gene: TRBV7-2; D gene: TRBD1; CDR3 protein: ASSPGQSSSYEQY
J gene: TRBJ1-5; V gene: TRBV29-1; D gene: TRBD1; CDR3 protein: SVGTGSHQPQH
J gene: TRBJ2-5; V gene: TRBV11-2; D gene: .; CDR3 protein: ASSLWGTQY
J gene: TRBJ2-3; V gene: TRBV2; D gene: .; CDR3 protein: ASGRRDPRDTQY
J gene: TRBJ2-5; V gene: TRBV29-1; D gene: .; CDR3 protein: SLRGGSETQY
J gene: TRBJ1-4; V gene: TRBV30; D gene: .; CDR3 protein: AWNLGRVNEKLF
J gene: TRBJ2-1; V gene: TRBV28; D gene: .; CDR3 protein: ASSLPKAVEQF
J gene: TRBJ2-1; V gene: TRBV15; D gene: TRBD2; CDR3 protein: ATSRDVLAGAEQF
J gene: TRBJ2-5; V gene: TRBV5-1; D gene: TRBD1; CDR3 protein: ASSPGQRAQETQY
J gene: TRBJ1-1; V gene: TRBV7-2; D gene: .; CDR3 protein: ASSLAGGNTEAF
J gene: TRBJ1-1; V gene: TRBV6-5; D gene: .; CDR3 protein: ASSSNTEAF
J gene: TRBJ1-1; V gene: TRBV10-3; D gene: .; CDR3 protein: ATQGITEAF
J gene: TRBJ2-2; V gene: TRBV30; D gene: .; CDR3 protein: AWSATNQGLGGELF
J gene: TRBJ2-7; V gene: TRBV25-1; D gene: .; CDR3 protein: ASSGTVPYEQY
J gene: TRBJ2-5; V gene: TRBV7-6; D gene: .; CDR3 protein: ASSLDRQTQY
J gene: TRBJ2-6; V gene: TRBV11-2; D gene: .; CDR3 protein: ASRAAVSGANVLT
J gene: TRBJ1-5; V gene: TRBV7-2; D gene: .; CDR3 protein: ASSPDRNQPQH
J gene: TRBJ2-1; V gene: TRBV30; D gene: .; CDR3 protein: AWSVSGTSFYNEQF
J gene: TRBJ2-7; V gene: TRBV6-5; D gene: .; CDR3 protein: ASQRGSYEQY
J gene: TRBJ1-1; V gene: TRBV30; D gene: .; CDR3 protein: AWRGDVLNTEAF
J gene: TRBJ2-3; V gene: TRBV2; D gene: .; CDR3 protein: ASSVLVSTDTQY
J gene: TRBJ1-2; V gene: TRBV19; D gene: .; CDR3 protein: ASSPARLEGYT
J gene: TRBJ2-7; V gene: TRBV10-3; D gene: .; CDR3 protein: AISARGEVSYEQY
J gene: TRBJ2-6; V gene: TRBV18; D gene: .; CDR3 protein: ASSPQYSGANVLT
J gene: TRBJ2-1; V gene: TRBV30; D gene: TRBD1; CDR3 protein: AWSKGTAVNNEQF
J gene: TRBJ2-5; V gene: TRBV4-3; D gene: TRBD1; CDR3 protein: ASSQGTGAGETQY